Described below is a single TCR beta chain sequence and its context. Its specificity is unknown. In the naive CD8 group, cells lacked CD45RO and were positively selected for CCR7, so terminally differentiated effector memory CD45RA+ cells were left out. This record belongs to a study of shared clonotypes between healthy human individuals. Germline lookup yields CDR1 MNHEY and CDR2 SMNVEV (reference sequence). The CDR3 covers 20 residues. V was clipped by 3 bases and J by 0 bases, with 25 bases between them. Data came from immunoSEQ multiplex PCR; TCRdb stores just in-frame clones and leaves some out. The table records about 2.1 million clones, 90% to 95% of them present only once. Overall study findings and caveats: The authors expected sequencing depth to affect clonotype sharing among donors.

Sequenced sample: naive CD8+ T cells from PBMCs. The sequence was collected from a man younger than 30 in good health. Some clones in this sample may be carry-over from other donors' samples. The rearrangement joins TRBV27 to TRBJ2-3; possible D gene TRBD2, 7 bases. CDR3 sequence: CASSFTGGVGGRASTDTQYF. CDR3 nucleotide sequence: TGTGCCAGCAGTTTCACGGGGGGCGTAGGCGGGAGAGCTAGCACAGATACGCAGTATTTT.